This T cell receptor beta chain appears in the sequencing data of a study of beta chain features in type 1 diabetes. The V gene's germline CDR1 is MDHEN and CDR2 SYDVKM. V dropped 5 bases and J dropped 4 bases, with 8 bases sitting between them. This CDR3 is built from 12 residues. As every portion of the isolated RNA was reverse transcribed, the sequencing read expressed TCRB transcripts. The repertoire was sequenced with immunoSEQ multiplex PCR; TCRdb's copy has only in-frame clones and lacks some. This table has just under 150,000 clones, 8% to 13% appearing once. The V call is TRBV28, the J call TRBJ1-2, with D unresolved. The clonotype comes from a man younger than 35 in good health. Sequenced: naive CD4+ T cells from blood. Here the CDR3 DNA reads TGTGCCAGCAGTCTCGAGCCCTATGGCTACACCTTC. Encoded protein: CASSLEPYGYTF.